This TCR beta chain is drawn from a study of regulatory T cells in long-lasting Graves disease. Study-wide context: For a period under 3 months, newly diagnosed Graves' patients had taken antithyroid drugs.

Trimming removed 4 bases at V and 0 bases at J, with 22 bases between. This CDR3 comprises 17 residues. Germline lookup yields CDR1 DFQATT and CDR2 SNEGSKA (reference sequence). Arm-PCR of CDR3 regions with iRepertoire HTBI primers generated TCR beta libraries. A single record per CDR3 protein comes from TCRdb applying MiXCR to the multiplex PCR reads. Among fewer than 650,000 distinct CDR3 sequences, approximately 16% were seen once, and the ten largest hold 12%. This clonotype was recorded at least ten times. Time point: newly diagnosed GD, antithyroid drugs for less than 3 months. Making the TCR library involved RNA that had been extracted from PBMCs. An endocrinology department in Xi'an, China, supplied the patients. These data also featured in a second study, about T cells in Graves' hyperthyroidism and ophthalmopathy. In that study: An initial round of RT-PCR targeting the TCR CDR3 relied on the HTBI primer set.

This clonotype was sampled from a man aged 18 to 35 with Graves disease. The chain is built from TRBV20-1 and TRBJ2-7; D might be TRBD2 (6 bases). The specimen was peripheral blood mononuclear cells (PBMCs), collected at new diagnosis, from a patient treated with antithyroid drugs. Here the CDR3 reads CSAMGEVNPRSSYEQYF. CDR3 nucleotide sequence: TGCAGTGCTATGGGGGAGGTAAATCCGAGAAGCTCCTACGAGCAGTACTTC.